A single sample is the source of the 17 T cell receptor beta chains below, sequenced in a study of beta chain features in type 1 diabetes. Study-level results: TCRB CDR3s were moderately but significantly shorter in Type 1 diabetes patients in all four CD4+ subsets.

What these receptors recognize is not known. TCRB transcripts that were expressed got sequenced, as all of the isolated RNA had been reverse transcribed. The data were produced by immunoSEQ multiplex PCR, yet TCRdb's version contains in-frame clones alone and is incomplete. This table has around 310,000 clones, roughly 14% appearing once. What was sequenced was naive CD4+ T cells from blood. These receptors came from a woman aged 18-29 years with type 1 diabetes.

This clone was counted a few times. This chain connects TRBV5-1 to TRBJ2-3; TRBD2 matches at 8 bases. The CDR3 contains 14 residues. V gave up 5 bases and J gave up 0 bases; unmatched junction bases: 2. CDR1 is SGHRS and CDR2 is YFSETQ in the germline V gene. The CDR3 here is CASRVAGSTDTQYF. In DNA, the CDR3 is TGCGCCAGCAGGGTAGCGGGAAGCACAGATACGCAGTATTTT.

This clone was picked up a small number of times. V gene TRBV27 combines with J gene TRBJ2-1, with 8 nucleotides matching TRBD2. J was trimmed by 9 bases and V by 6 bases; bases with no gene match: 13. The germline CDR1 and CDR2 sequences are MNHEY and SMNVEV (reference sequence). The CDR3 runs to 15 residues. CDR3 DNA: TGTGCCAGCAGGATGGACTCCGGGACTAGTAGTGAGCAGTTCTTC. This translates into CASRMDSGTSSEQFF.

A few counts support this clone. The chain employs TRBV9 and TRBJ1-1; D is ambiguous. Germline CDR1 is SGDLS and CDR2 is YYNGEE. V shed 0 bases and J shed 1 base, with 13 bases lying between them. The CDR3 is 16 residues long. The CDR3 DNA reads TGTGCCAGCAGCGTAGGAGGCAGCATACCGAACACTGAAGCTTTCTTT. Translating it yields CASSVGGSIPNTEAFF. Looking up the rest from reference TRBV9 and TRBJ1-1 gives the full variable domain: DSGVTQTPKHLITATGQRVTLRCSPRSGDLSVYWYQQSLDQGLQFLIQYYNGEERAKGNILERFSAQQFPDLHSELNLSSLELGDSALYFCASSVGGSIPNTEAFFGQGTRLTVV.

The table lists this clone with a few counts. V is TRBV7-8 and J is TRBJ2-7; weak D call: TRBD1 (6 bases). The CDR3 totals 14 residues. Germline V gene sequence: CDR1 SGHVS, CDR2 FQNEAQ. V was pared by 4 bases and J by 2 bases, with 12 bases between. The CDR3 bases are TGTGCCAGCAGCTCTCGACAGGCCACCTACGAGCAGTACGTC. The encoded protein is CASSSRQATYEQYV.

With respect to this clone: Other DNA sequences from this sample encode an identical CDR3 as well. The chain joins TRBV7-9 to TRBJ1-1; D remains ambiguous. Germline CDR1 reads SEHNR; CDR2 reads FQNEAQ (reference sequence). The length of the CDR3 is 13 residues. Trimming removed 5 bases at V and 1 base at J, with 8 bases between. The CDR3 bases are TGTGCCAGCAGCCTCCGGGAGAACACTGAAGCTTTCTTT. As protein: CASSLRENTEAFF.

This clone was picked up a small number of times. This chain uses TRBV7-9 with TRBJ2-7, with 8 bases lining up with TRBD2. The CDR3 loop spans 15 amino acids. Germline V CDR1 and CDR2: SEHNR, FQNEAQ (reference sequence). Trimming at V came to 5 bases and at J to 2 bases, leaving 8 bases not matched to a gene. In DNA, the CDR3 is TGTGCCAGCAGCCTCCGGGGACTAGGAACCTACGAGCAGTACTTC. This codes for CASSLRGLGTYEQYF.

The table lists this clone with a few counts. The chain is built from TRBV28 and TRBJ1-2, with D possibly matching TRBD1 (5 bases). The CDR3 spans 14 residues. V was shortened by 10 bases and J by 1 base, with 16 bases between the two germline ends. CDR1 and CDR2 (germline): MDHEN, SYDVKM. The chain's CDR3 is CATTRNRSNYGYTF. The CDR3 DNA is TGTGCCACCACCCGAAACAGGAGTAACTATGGCTACACCTTC.

This clone was picked up a small number of times. V gene TRBV27 combines with J gene TRBJ1-2, with 7 bases that match TRBD1. J gave up 3 bases and V 6 bases, and 7 bases lay outside the gene matches. Germline CDR1 reads MNHEY; CDR2 reads SMNVEV (reference sequence). CDR3 length: 14 residues. This chain's CDR3 is CASSRQGVDYGYTF. The CDR3 coding sequence is TGTGCCAGCAGCCGACAGGGCGTCGACTATGGCTACACCTTC.

This clone was observed a few times. The chain is built from TRBV5-1 and TRBJ2-3, with 8 bases aligning to TRBD1. CDR1 is SGHRS, CDR2 YFSETQ, per germline. This CDR3 spans 15 amino acids. Unmatched junction bases numbered 2, after V lost 0 bases and J lost 2 bases. The CDR3 DNA reads TGCGCCAGCAGCTTGGACAGGGGGAACACAGATACGCAGTATTTT. Protein: CASSLDRGNTDTQYF.

The chain links TRBV18 to TRBJ1-3; the D gene is possibly TRBD1 (5 bases). Trimming shortened V by 3 bases and J by 2 bases, and 11 bases separated the two germline ends. The germline CDR1 and CDR2 sequences are KGHSH and LQKENI. The CDR3 loop spans 15 amino acids. CDR3 sequence: CASSPDQGTGNTIYF. CDR3 DNA sequence: TGTGCCAGCTCACCCGACCAGGGAACTGGAAACACCATATATTTT.

This clone was observed a few times. The J gene is TRBJ2-2, the V gene TRBV7-2; maybe TRBD1 (5 bases). Germline CDR1 and CDR2: SGHTA and FQGNSA. V lost 9 bases and J 7 bases, leaving 12 bases between the germline ends. CDR3 length: 12 residues. The CDR3 nucleotides are TGTGCCAGGCAGACAGTAAGCGGGGAGCTGTTTTTT. Translating gives CARQTVSGELFF. The variable domain in full, with the rest retrieved from reference TRBV7-2 and TRBJ2-2, is GAGVSQSPSNKVTEKGKDVELRCDPISGHTALYWYRQSLGQGLEFLIYFQGNSAPDKSGLPSDRFSAERTGGSVSTLTIQRTQQEDSAVYLCARQTVSGELFFGEGSRLTVL.

The chain employs TRBV7-9 and TRBJ2-2; 10 nucleotides align to TRBD2. The CDR3 is 16 amino acids. Germline CDR1 reads SEHNR; CDR2 reads FQNEAQ (reference sequence). V lost 5 bases, J lost 0 bases, and 3 bases stayed unmatched. The CDR3 DNA sequence: TGTGCCAGCAGCCCGGGACTAGCGTCGAACACCGGGGAGCTGTTTTTT. This translates into CASSPGLASNTGELFF.

This clone was observed a few times. The chain uses TRBV6-6 and TRBJ2-7; the D is unclear. This CDR3 is 14 amino acids long. The V end was cut by 0 bases, the J end by 1 base, with 7 bases between. Germline CDR1 is MNHNY and CDR2 is SVGAGI (reference sequence). CDR3 DNA: TGTGCCAGCAGTTACTCGAGGTTATCCTACGAGCAGTACTTC. Translated, it gives CASSYSRLSYEQYF.

This clone was detected only a few times. The V and J genes are TRBV2 and TRBJ2-5; TRBD2 might be the D (6 bases). V was cut by 6 bases and J by 5 bases, with 16 bases left in between. The V gene's germline CDR1 is SNHLY and CDR2 FYNNEI. The CDR3 is made up of 14 amino acids. CDR3 bases: TGTGCCAGCAGGGACTACCAAGTCGGCGAGACCCAGTACTTC. Translated: CASRDYQVGETQYF.

The rearrangement links TRBV4-3 to TRBJ1-2; TRBD1 matches at 8 bases. Unmatched junction bases numbered 11, after V lost 6 bases and J lost 5 bases. Germline CDR1 and CDR2: LGHNA and YSLEER. The length of the CDR3 is 15 residues. The chain's CDR3 is CASRLNRGDFYGYTF. CDR3 nucleotide sequence: TGCGCCAGCAGGCTCAACAGGGGGGACTTTTATGGCTACACCTTC.

This rearrangement joins TRBV11-3 to TRBJ2-1; D not resolved. The germline V gene has CDR1 SGHNT and CDR2 YENEEA. The CDR3 spans 14 residues. V gave up 4 bases and J gave up 6 bases, with 13 bases separating them. As DNA, the CDR3 is TGTGCCAGCAGCTGGAGACCCGAAGGCAATGAGCAGTTCTTC. Translation gives CASSWRPEGNEQFF.

This chain links TRBV28 with TRBJ1-5; no clear D. V shed 3 bases and J shed 6 bases, with 3 bases lying between them. Germline V gene sequence: CDR1 MDHEN, CDR2 SYDVKM. This CDR3 is built from 11 residues. CDR3 sequence: CASSFSQPQHF. CDR3 coding DNA: TGTGCCAGCAGTTTCAGTCAGCCCCAGCATTTT.